These 9 T cell receptor beta chains share one sample of origin, sequenced in a study of blood T cell repertoires in COVID-19. Sequencing was performed with immunoSEQ multiplex PCR; in TCRdb, only in-frame clones are kept and a portion is missing. The data contain roughly 250,000 clones, roughly 88% of them singletons. Sequencing used PBMCs or T cells enriched from blood (not recorded which). The receptors shown here come from a woman aged 25-40 years who had recovered from COVID-19.

The rearrangement links TRBV14 to TRBJ2-7; the D gene is possibly TRBD2 (6 bases). CDR1 and CDR2 (germline): SGHDN, FVKESK. This CDR3 has 12 amino acids. V was shortened by 4 bases and J by 6 bases, with 10 bases between the two germline ends. The CDR3 is CASSPGGVEQYF. As DNA, the CDR3 is TGTGCCAGCAGCCCGGGCGGGGTCGAGCAGTACTTC.

The chain combines TRBV27 with TRBJ1-1; tentatively, D is TRBD1 (6 bases). V lost 8 bases and J 4 bases, leaving 20 bases between the germline ends. The germline gives CDR1 MNHEY, CDR2 SMNVEV (reference sequence). This CDR3 comprises 15 residues. CDR3 DNA sequence: TGTGCCAGCGCAGAAGGGTGGGGAGGGGGCACTGAAGCTTTCTTT. Amino acids: CASAEGWGGGTEAFF.

V gene TRBV5-4 combines with J gene TRBJ2-5; D not certain. V lost 0 bases and J lost 4, with 4 bases in between. This CDR3 has 12 amino acids. Per the germline V gene, CDR1 is SGHNT and CDR2 is YYREEE (reference sequence). The CDR3 sequence: CASSLDRETQYF. The CDR3 DNA sequence: TGTGCCAGCAGCTTGGATCGAGAGACCCAGTACTTC. Based on the CDR3 plus reference TRBV5-4 and TRBJ2-5, the full variable domain is ETGVTQSPTHLIKTRGQQVTLRCSSQSGHNTVSWYQQALGQGPQFIFQYYREEENGRGNFPPRFSGLQFPNYSSELNVNALELDDSALYLCASSLDRETQYFGPGTRLLVL.

V and J are TRBV7-2 and TRBJ1-2, with 7 bases aligning to TRBD1. Germline V gives CDR1 SGHTA, CDR2 FQGNSA. J was trimmed by 7 bases and V by 4 bases; bases with no gene match: 6. The CDR3 contains 13 residues. CDR3: CASSSAGGSGYTF. In nucleotides, the CDR3 is TGTGCCAGCAGCTCCGCAGGGGGTTCTGGCTACACCTTC.

V is TRBV5-6 and J is TRBJ2-3; 9 nucleotides line up with TRBD2. The J segment lost 0 bases and the V segment lost 2 bases, leaving 4 bases of the junction unmatched. Germline V gene data show CDR1 as SGHDT and CDR2 as YYEEEE. CDR3 length equals 16 residues. CDR3 sequence: CASSFVLAGSTDTQYF. The CDR3 nucleotides read TGTGCCAGCAGCTTTGTCCTAGCGGGGAGCACAGATACGCAGTATTTT.

V is TRBV7-9 and J is TRBJ1-6, with a weak D call TRBD1 (5 bases). Trimming cost V 4 bases and J 3 bases, with 10 bases left between them. CDR3 length equals 15 residues. Germline CDR1 SEHNR, CDR2 FQNEAQ (reference sequence). In DNA form, the CDR3 reads TGTGCCAGCAGCTCAAGGGGCGTCTATAATTCACCCCTCCACTTT. As protein: CASSSRGVYNSPLHF.

This chain uses TRBV5-1 with TRBJ1-4; maybe TRBD1 (6 bases). CDR3 length equals 14 residues. The V end lost 4 bases, the J end lost 3 bases, and 10 bases lay between the germline ends. Germline CDR1 reads SGHRS; CDR2 reads YFSETQ. The CDR3 DNA reads TGCGCCAGCAGCCCGGACAGACCTAATGAAAAACTGTTTTTT. Translating gives CASSPDRPNEKLFF. Drawing the rest from reference TRBV5-1 and TRBJ1-4, the complete variable domain is KAGVTQTPRYLIKTRGQQVTLSCSPISGHRSVSWYQQTPGQGLQFLFEYFSETQRNKGNFPGRFSGRQFSNSRSEMNVSTLELGDSALYLCASSPDRPNEKLFFGSGTQLSVL.

CDR3 protein: CASSSLTGTGINGYTF. The CDR3 bases are TGTGCCAGCAGTTCCCTGACCGGGACAGGGATCAATGGCTACACCTTC. V usage is TRBV28 and J usage is TRBJ1-2, with TRBD1 matching over 9 bases. The CDR3 covers 16 residues. Germline CDR1 is MDHEN and CDR2 is SYDVKM. Trimming at V came to 4 bases and at J to 6 bases, leaving 12 bases not matched to a gene.

The chain is built from TRBV11-3 and TRBJ2-1; perhaps TRBD1 as D (6 bases). The CDR3 length is 13 residues. The V end lost 6 bases, the J end lost 5 bases, and 11 bases lay between the germline ends. Germline V gene data show CDR1 as SGHNT and CDR2 as YENEEA. The CDR3 coding sequence is TGTGCCAGCAGGGGCGGACAGAACAATGAGCAGTTCTTC. Translated, it gives CASRGGQNNEQFF.